This T cell receptor (beta chain) was sequenced in a study of read filtering for tumor transcriptome and immune sequencing. In the study overall: Revised staging placed under ten patients in R-ISS I, roughly 16 in II, 6 or 7 in III.

This clonotype has a count of ten or more. Its target is not known. The library was built from 400 ng RNA with molecular barcoded adaptors for alpha/delta and beta/gamma chains. TCRdb ran MiXCR on the reads and lists one entry per CDR3 protein. Here the sample spans fewer than 35,000 distinct CDR3 sequences, roughly 18% being singletons. Germline values: CDR1 MNHEY, CDR2 SVGAGI. Trimming shortened V by 3 bases and J by 5 bases, and 10 bases separated the two germline ends. This CDR3 has 13 residues. Study-wide points: Dropping single-read clonotypes raised IR-seq and RNA-seq shared-clonotype correlation.

The material sequenced was a population of CD138-negative cells sorted from bone marrow. The TCR sequence derives from a donor at least 40 years old with multiple myeloma. V gene TRBV6-5 combines with J gene TRBJ1-1, with D uncertain. The CDR3 loop reads CASSYPGITEAFF. The CDR3 coding sequence is TGTGCCAGCAGTTATCCGGGCATAACTGAAGCTTTCTTT.